This TCR beta chain was retrieved from a study of cytomegalovirus exposure and HLA in healthy donors. The study's findings and limits: In a later analysis, a missense DCLRE1C variant was linked to TCR beta V- and J-gene trimming. Altogether, more than 150 TCR beta chains were recorded as cytomegalovirus-associated.

Both 60 Vbeta primers and 13 Jbeta primers went into the PCR. Original processing methods: As a later analysis found, there were 60 million to 90 million unique TCR beta chains, of which roughly 11 million were shared. The table came from immunoSEQ multiplex PCR; TCRdb's copy has only in-frame clones and leaves some out. V and J calls and clone size are copied from that table; D and trimming were computed from the DNA. This sample's clone table lists tens of thousands of clones. On this clone: Its antigen is not identified.

Regarding donors, all were healthy bone marrow donors. This CDR3 contains 16 residues. CDR1 is MDHEN and CDR2 is SYDVKM in the germline V gene. V trimming: 5 bases; J trimming: 8 bases; junction bases outside the gene matches: 10. The TCR originated in a male donor in good health and CMV-seronegative. The chain is built from TRBV28 and TRBJ1-5; 12 bases match TRBD1. The sequencing sample was made of PBMCs. In DNA form, the CDR3 reads TGTGCCAGCAGTCTCGTGGGGACAGGGGGCGCGAAGCCCCAGCATTTT. Translated, it gives CASSLVGTGGAKPQHF.